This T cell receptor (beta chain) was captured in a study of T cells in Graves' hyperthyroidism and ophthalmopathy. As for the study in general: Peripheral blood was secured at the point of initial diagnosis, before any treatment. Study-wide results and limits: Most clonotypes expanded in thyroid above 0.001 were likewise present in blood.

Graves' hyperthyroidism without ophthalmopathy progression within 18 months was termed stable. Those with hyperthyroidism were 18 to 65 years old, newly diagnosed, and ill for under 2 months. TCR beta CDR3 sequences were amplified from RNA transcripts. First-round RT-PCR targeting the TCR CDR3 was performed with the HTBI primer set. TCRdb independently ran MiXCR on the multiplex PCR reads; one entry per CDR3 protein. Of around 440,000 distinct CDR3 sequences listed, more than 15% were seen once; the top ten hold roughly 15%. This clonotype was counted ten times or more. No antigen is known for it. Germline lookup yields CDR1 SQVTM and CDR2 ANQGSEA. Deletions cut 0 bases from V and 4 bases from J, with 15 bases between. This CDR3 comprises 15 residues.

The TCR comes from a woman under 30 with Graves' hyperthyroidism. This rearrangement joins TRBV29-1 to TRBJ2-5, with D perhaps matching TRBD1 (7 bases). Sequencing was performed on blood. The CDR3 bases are TGCAGCGTTGAAGATGGTGGAGGGGGCGCAGAGACCCAGTACTTC. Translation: CSVEDGGGGAETQYF.